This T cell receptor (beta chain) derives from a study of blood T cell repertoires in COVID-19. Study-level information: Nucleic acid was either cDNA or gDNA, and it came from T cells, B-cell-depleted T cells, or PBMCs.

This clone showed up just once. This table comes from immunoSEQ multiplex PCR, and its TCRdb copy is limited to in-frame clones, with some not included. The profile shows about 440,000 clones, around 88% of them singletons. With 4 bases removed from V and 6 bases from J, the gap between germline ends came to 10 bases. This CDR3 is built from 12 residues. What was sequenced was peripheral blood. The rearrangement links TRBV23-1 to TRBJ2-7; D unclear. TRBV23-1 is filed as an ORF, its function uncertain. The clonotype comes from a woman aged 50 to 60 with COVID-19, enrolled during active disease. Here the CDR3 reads CASSRVSGEQYF. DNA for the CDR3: TGCGCCAGCAGTCGAGTTTCGGGCGAGCAGTACTTC.